The 28 T cell receptor beta chains listed next were all sequenced from one sample in a study of patients and donors after allogeneic stem cell transplantation. Each CDR3 protein gets one entry after TCRdb re-called the RT-PCR reads with MiXCR. The sample lists about 87,000 distinct CDR3 sequences; roughly 5.1% were seen once. The material sequenced was blood, either unsorted or a sorted T cell fraction (not recorded which). The receptors were gathered from a human donor who was either an allogeneic HSCT recipient or a stem cell or donor lymphocyte infusion donor (not recorded which). It is not recorded whose cells these are; they may come from a transplant donor.

A note on this clonotype: A much more abundant neighbour one base away suggests this may be a read error. The chain has TRBV2 and TRBJ2-3; D gene ambiguous. V lost 6 bases and J 3 bases, leaving 13 bases between the germline ends. This CDR3 spans 14 amino acids. From germline, CDR1 is SNHLY and CDR2 FYNNEI. For the CDR3, the DNA is TGTGCCAGCAGCCTCCTCTCCCCAACAGATACGCAGTATTTT. This gives the protein CASSLLSPTDTQYF.

In its sample, this clonotype was seen a few times. The genes are TRBV28 and TRBJ1-4; unclear D gene. The germline V gene has CDR1 MDHEN and CDR2 SYDVKM. V lost 5 bases to trimming and J lost 8 bases, with 6 bases between them. The CDR3 consists of 11 residues. CDR3 bases: TGTGCCAGCAGTCAAAGGGAAAAACTGTTTTTT. Its protein is CASSQREKLFF.

This chain joins TRBV7-9 and TRBJ2-1; D unclear. From germline, CDR1 is SEHNR and CDR2 FQNEAQ (reference sequence). V lost 3 bases and J 15 bases, leaving 21 bases between the germline ends. The CDR3 is 14 amino acids. This CDR3 reads CASSFYPGVNERFF. The DNA of the CDR3 is TGTGCCAGCAGCTTCTACCCGGGCGTCAATGAGAGGTTCTTC. The whole variable domain, filled in from reference TRBV7-9 and TRBJ2-1, reads DTGVSQNPRHKITKRGQNVTFRCDPISEHNRLYWYRQTLGQGPEFLTYFQNEAQLEKSRLLSDRFSAERPKGSFSTLEIQRTEQGDSAMYLCASSFYPGVNERFFGPGTRLTVL.

This clonotype was counted at least ten times. This chain's CDR3 is CASSQALSGTVYGYTF. CDR3 DNA sequence: TGCGCCAGCAGCCAAGCTTTGAGCGGGACCGTTTATGGCTACACCTTC. V usage is TRBV4-1 and J usage is TRBJ1-2; possible D gene TRBD1, 5 bases. V gave up 1 base and J gave up 5 bases, with 17 bases separating them. This CDR3 is 16 amino acids long. Germline V lookup: CDR1 MGHRA, CDR2 YSYEKL.

This clonotype was observed many times. The genes are TRBV6-1 and TRBJ2-1; no firm D call. V gave up 7 bases and J gave up 12 bases, with 19 bases separating them. The CDR3 length is 13 residues. Germline assignment: CDR1 MNHNS and CDR2 SASEGT. The CDR3 nucleotides read TGTGCCAGCACTATAGGACCCCTGTCCTGGCAGTTCTTC. This translates into CASTIGPLSWQFF.

This clonotype was detected ten times or more. The chain uses TRBV9 and TRBJ2-5; 9 bases fit TRBD2. This CDR3 has 15 residues. Trimming took 4 bases from V and 5 from J; bases not matched to a gene: 9. CDR1 is SGDLS and CDR2 is YYNGEE in the germline V gene. Here the CDR3 reads CASSPPAGGGETQYF. The DNA for the CDR3 is TGTGCCAGCAGCCCTCCGGCGGGAGGGGGGGAGACCCAGTACTTC.

There are many counts of this clonotype. The chain is built from TRBV5-1 and TRBJ1-1, with 7 bases fitting TRBD1. V lost 4 bases to trimming and J lost 4 bases; unmatched junction nucleotides: 13. This CDR3 region has 16 residues. Germline loops: CDR1 SGHRS, CDR2 YFSETQ. CDR3 sequence reads: CASSTQTGRWVTEAFF. Written as DNA, the CDR3 is TGCGCCAGCAGCACCCAGACAGGGCGTTGGGTCACTGAAGCTTTCTTT. Variable domain in full (rest from reference TRBV5-1 and TRBJ1-1): KAGVTQTPRYLIKTRGQQVTLSCSPISGHRSVSWYQQTPGQGLQFLFEYFSETQRNKGNFPGRFSGRQFSNSRSEMNVSTLELGDSALYLCASSTQTGRWVTEAFFGQGTRLTVV.

This clonotype showed up many times. This chain links TRBV2 with TRBJ1-2; 7 bases fit TRBD1. V dropped 5 bases and J dropped 2; count of bases not matched to a gene: 8. There are 15 residues in the CDR3. CDR1 and CDR2 (germline): SNHLY, FYNNEI. The CDR3 loop is CASSPPLTGNYGYTF. For the CDR3, the DNA is TGTGCCAGCAGTCCGCCTTTGACAGGGAACTATGGCTACACCTTC.

This clonotype was seen more than once but under ten times. The genes are TRBV9 and TRBJ2-3; 9 nucleotides agree with TRBD1. After removal of 3 bases from V and 0 bases from J, the junction contained 5 bases not matched to a gene. This CDR3 spans 16 amino acids. Looked up from germline, CDR1 is SGDLS and CDR2 is YYNGEE. DNA for the CDR3: TGTGCCAGCAGCGGAGCAGGACAGGGGAGCACAGATACGCAGTATTTT. Translated: CASSGAGQGSTDTQYF.

There are a few counts of this clonotype. V is TRBV20-1 and J is TRBJ1-5; D is unresolved. The germline V and J ends were trimmed by 0 bases and 0 bases, with 9 bases remaining between them. There are 15 residues in the CDR3. Germline lookup yields CDR1 DFQATT and CDR2 SNEGSKA (reference sequence). Here the CDR3 reads CSARDGQLSNQPQHF. The CDR3 nucleotides are TGCAGTGCTAGAGATGGGCAGCTTAGCAATCAGCCCCAGCATTTT.

CDR3 loop: CASAKRGDTDTQYF. Written as DNA, the CDR3 is TGTGCCTCAGCTAAGAGGGGCGACACAGATACGCAGTATTTT. The chain couples TRBV11-3 to TRBJ2-3; either TRBD1 or TRBD2 may supply D (5 bases each). The CDR3 spans 14 residues. V lost 11 bases and J 2 bases, leaving 17 bases between the germline ends. Germline V CDR1 and CDR2: SGHNT, YENEEA.

The table lists this clonotype with many counts. The J gene is TRBJ1-1, the V gene TRBV7-9; no clear D gene. The CDR3 has 15 amino acids. Per the germline V gene, CDR1 is SEHNR and CDR2 is FQNEAQ (reference sequence). V lost 5 bases and J lost 8, with 21 bases in between. The CDR3: CASSHTSLGLGEAFF. CDR3 bases: TGTGCCAGCAGCCACACCTCTCTAGGACTAGGGGAAGCTTTCTTT.

The rearrangement uses TRBV20-1 and TRBJ2-3; TRBD2 is a possible D gene (6 bases). V was pared by 6 bases and J by 6 bases, with 13 bases between. There are 12 residues in the CDR3. Germline lookup yields CDR1 DFQATT and CDR2 SNEGSKA (reference sequence). For the CDR3, the DNA is TGCAGTGCCCCGGCGGGGATCGATACGCAGTATTTT. Its protein is CSAPAGIDTQYF.

This clonotype has ten or more counts. V is TRBV25-1 and J is TRBJ2-3; 8 nucleotides line up with TRBD1. The CDR3 contains 12 residues. J lost 3 bases, V lost 7 bases, and 0 bases had no gene match. Germline CDR1 MGHDK, CDR2 SYGVNS. The CDR3: CASNRGTDTQYF. The CDR3 nucleotides are TGTGCCAGCAACAGGGGGACAGATACGCAGTATTTT.

J is TRBJ1-1 and V is TRBV29-1; D not certain. Trimming removed 7 bases from V and 1 base from J, with 13 bases in between. The V gene's germline CDR1 is SQVTM and CDR2 ANQGSEA. The CDR3 covers 13 residues. The CDR3 region is CSASRSENTEAFF. CDR3 bases: TGCAGCGCCTCAAGGTCGGAGAACACTGAAGCTTTCTTT.

This clonotype was counted ten times or more. The CDR3 sequence: CASKRTKQYF. As DNA, the CDR3 is TGTGCCAGCAAGAGGACTAAGCAGTACTTC. V gene TRBV28 combines with J gene TRBJ2-7; maybe TRBD2 (6 bases). This CDR3 has 10 amino acids. Germline V lookup: CDR1 MDHEN, CDR2 SYDVKM. V gave up 7 bases and J gave up 8 bases, with 9 bases separating them.

Ten or more counts support this clonotype. V is TRBV10-3 and J is TRBJ2-7; D is uncertain. The germline CDR1 and CDR2 sequences are ENHRY and SYGVKD. The V gene lost 3 bases and the J gene lost 6 bases, with 12 bases spanning the gap. The CDR3 is 13 residues long. Here the CDR3 reads CAISDRTGSEQYF. The DNA of the CDR3 is TGTGCCATCAGTGACAGGACGGGCTCCGAGCAGTACTTC.

This clonotype was observed many times. The rearrangement links TRBV10-2 to TRBJ1-5; tentative D call: TRBD1 (5 bases). V lost 7 bases, J lost 3 bases, and 10 bases lay in between. CDR1 and CDR2 from the germline V gene are WSHSY and SAAADI. The CDR3 totals 13 residues. The CDR3 DNA reads as TGCGCCAGCACCGGACAATTCAATCAGCCCCAGCATTTT. The encoded protein is CASTGQFNQPQHF.

This clonotype was seen many times. The rearrangement links TRBV5-1 to TRBJ2-1; D gene unclear. This CDR3 spans 15 amino acids. The germline V and J ends were trimmed by 2 bases and 2 bases, with 11 bases remaining between them. Germline-derived CDR1 and CDR2 are SGHRS and YFSETQ. The CDR3 protein is CASSFTSTTYNEQFF. The CDR3 coding sequence is TGCGCCAGCAGCTTTACCAGTACCACCTACAATGAGCAGTTCTTC. The full variable domain, rest sourced from reference TRBV5-1 and TRBJ2-1, is KAGVTQTPRYLIKTRGQQVTLSCSPISGHRSVSWYQQTPGQGLQFLFEYFSETQRNKGNFPGRFSGRQFSNSRSEMNVSTLELGDSALYLCASSFTSTTYNEQFFGPGTRLTVL.

A few counts support this clonotype. J is TRBJ2-3 and V is TRBV7-3; D remains ambiguous. This CDR3 has 14 amino acids. Trimming removed 3 bases from V and 4 bases from J, with 11 bases in between. Germline CDR1 and CDR2: SGHTA and FQGTGA. The CDR3 loop reads CASSFGSRADTQYF. Here the CDR3 DNA reads TGTGCCAGCAGCTTTGGGTCTCGTGCAGATACGCAGTATTTT.

In this sample, this clonotype turned up many times. V and J are TRBV20-1 and TRBJ2-3; possible D gene TRBD1, 6 bases. Trimming took 1 base from V and 3 from J, leaving 14 bases between them. CDR3 size: 15 residues. The V gene's germline CDR1 is DFQATT and CDR2 SNEGSKA (reference sequence). CDR3 loop: CSARAPGARTDTQYF. CDR3 sequence (DNA): TGCAGTGCTAGAGCGCCAGGGGCGCGGACAGATACGCAGTATTTT.

This clonotype appeared many times. The chain recombines TRBV9 with TRBJ1-5; D is unclear. The CDR3 has 16 amino acids. The V and J ends lost 3 bases and 0 bases respectively, with 13 bases between them. In germline, CDR1 is SGDLS, CDR2 YYNGEE. The CDR3 DNA reads as TGTGCCAGCAGCGAAGAGGGTCCAAATAGCAATCAGCCCCAGCATTTT. As protein: CASSEEGPNSNQPQHF.

This chain uses TRBV28 with TRBJ1-2; 8 nucleotides align to TRBD1. The CDR3 is 13 residues long. With V trimmed by 4 bases and J by 7 bases, 5 bases remained unmatched. Germline values: CDR1 MDHEN, CDR2 SYDVKM. CDR3: CASSSGDRGGYTF. CDR3 DNA: TGTGCCAGCAGTTCGGGCGACAGGGGTGGCTACACCTTC.

The J gene is TRBJ2-2, the V gene TRBV19; D is possibly TRBD2 (5 bases). There are 15 residues in the CDR3. Trimming pared 6 bases from V and 6 bases from J, leaving 17 bases between. Germline loops: CDR1 LNHDA, CDR2 SQIVND (reference sequence). CDR3 sequence (DNA): TGTGCCAGTAGCTCCTACGGTGGAGGATCCGGGGAGCTGTTTTTT. This encodes CASSSYGGGSGELFF.

In its sample, this clonotype was seen many times. This chain links TRBV9 with TRBJ2-5; D not certain. The CDR3 is 17 residues long. Germline assignment: CDR1 SGDLS and CDR2 YYNGEE. The V and J ends lost 5 bases and 3 bases respectively, with 23 bases between them. Here the CDR3 DNA reads TGTGCCAGCAGTCCTGGACGGGCATTTAATTATAAAGAGACCCAGTACTTC. Amino acid sequence: CASSPGRAFNYKETQYF. The full variable domain, in which reference TRBV9 and TRBJ2-5 provide the parts outside the CDR3, is DSGVTQTPKHLITATGQRVTLRCSPRSGDLSVYWYQQSLDQGLQFLIQYYNGEERAKGNILERFSAQQFPDLHSELNLSSLELGDSALYFCASSPGRAFNYKETQYFGPGTRLLVL.

The rearrangement joins TRBV3-1 to TRBJ2-6; D remains unclear. The V gene's germline CDR1 is LGHDT and CDR2 YNNKEL (reference sequence). Trimming shortened V by 8 bases and J by 0 bases, and 2 bases separated the two germline ends. The CDR3 sequence is 12 residues long. CDR3 DNA sequence: TGTGCCAGCGGCTCTGGGGCCAACGTCCTGACTTTC. Translation: CASGSGANVLTF.

Ten or more counts support this clonotype. The chain carries TRBV28 and TRBJ2-2; D is unclear. Germline CDR1 MDHEN, CDR2 SYDVKM. V was pared by 6 bases and J by 6 bases, with 14 bases between. This CDR3 is 14 amino acids long. The CDR3 region has the DNA TGTGCCAGCAGAGAAGGTCGACGACCCGGGGAGCTGTTTTTT. It translates to CASREGRRPGELFF.

This clonotype showed up many times. The chain recombines TRBV5-1 with TRBJ2-7; 7 bases match TRBD1. The CDR3 has 13 amino acids. The trim removed 3 bases at V and 4 bases at J, leaving 4 bases unmatched. Germline V gives CDR1 SGHRS, CDR2 YFSETQ. The CDR3 region has the DNA TGCGCCAGCAGCTCCACAGGGGTATACGAGCAGTACTTC. Its protein product is CASSSTGVYEQYF.